This T cell receptor beta chain was identified in a study of T cell repertoires in cytomegalovirus infection. Broader study findings: People with CMV and the relevant HLA were identified by cumulative public TCR beta family frequency. The ex vivo response was dominated by HLA-C-restricted CMV-specific TCR beta clonotypes.

Remarks on this clonotype: Its antigen remains unknown.

One entry per CDR3 protein results from TCRdb running MiXCR on the reads. This table has hundreds of thousands of distinct CDR3 sequences, 9.6% appearing once. The origin of this receptor is a human donor in good health (CMV status not recorded). Some clones in this sample may be carry-over from other donors' samples. The sequenced sample consisted of PBMCs.

The CDR3 loop reads CASSSGLLRNTEAFF. The CDR3 coding sequence is TGTGCCAGCAGTTCCGGGCTCCTTCGGAACACTGAAGCTTTCTTT. V gene TRBV6-6 combines with J gene TRBJ1-1; no clear D. V was cut by 4 bases and J by 1 base, with 13 bases left in between. The CDR3 contains 15 residues. Germline V CDR1 and CDR2: MNHNY, SVGAGI (reference sequence).